The clone carrying this T cell receptor (beta chain) was seen ten or more times. This entry comes from a study of blood T cells in healthy people across ages. The CDR3 contains 14 residues. The germline V gene has CDR1 DFQATT and CDR2 SNEGSKA (reference sequence). The V gene lost 3 bases and the J gene lost 4 bases, with 14 bases spanning the gap. Next came a second PCR, run for about 7 to 12 cycles, which used a sample-barcoded 5' primer along with a J-beta primer mix. TCRdb called the 5' RACE reads again in MiXCR, with one record for every CDR3 protein. The sample has around 800,000 distinct CDR3 sequences, 62% seen once.

The chain recombines TRBV20-1 with TRBJ2-3; D tentatively reads TRBD1 or TRBD2 (5 bases each). Source material: blood. The clonotype originates from a man aged 30 to 45 in good health. For the CDR3, the DNA is TGCAGTGCTAGCCAGGGCCAGGGAGCAGATACGCAGTATTTT. It codes for CSASQGQGADTQYF.